A single sample gave rise to the 9 T cell receptor beta chains below, sequenced in a study of cytomegalovirus exposure and HLA in healthy donors. PCR was performed using 60 Vbeta and 13 Jbeta primers. The repertoire was sequenced with immunoSEQ multiplex PCR; TCRdb's copy has only in-frame clones and lacks some. Of about 180,000 clones in the sample, 79% were seen once. The sequenced material came from PBMCs. Every receptor here comes from a woman aged 40 to 49 in good health and CMV-seronegative.

The V gene is TRBV10-3, the J gene TRBJ1-1; no firm D call. Trimming took off 4 bases at V and 0 bases at J, with 9 bases between the two ends. The CDR3 contains 14 residues. Germline loops: CDR1 ENHRY, CDR2 SYGVKD. Written as DNA, the CDR3 is TGTGCCATCAGTGCCGGAGTCCTGAACACTGAAGCTTTCTTT. Amino acids: CAISAGVLNTEAFF.

This sequence joins TRBV7-2 and TRBJ2-5, with 7 bases matching TRBD1. The CDR3 contains 16 residues. The germline V gene has CDR1 SGHTA and CDR2 FQGNSA. The ends lost 5 bases at V and 1 base at J; junction bases unmatched: 10. CDR3 coding DNA: TGTGCCAGCAGCCCCCCTGCGTGGGACAGCCAAGAGACCCAGTACTTC. Its protein is CASSPPAWDSQETQYF.

This clone was seen a handful of times. This chain links TRBV4-1 with TRBJ1-1; D might be TRBD1 (6 bases). This CDR3 has 15 amino acids. Germline CDR1 is MGHRA and CDR2 is YSYEKL. V was pared by 6 bases and J by 1 base, with 15 bases between. The CDR3 is CASSEQGLGNTEAFF. CDR3 DNA: TGCGCCAGCAGTGAACAGGGATTGGGGAACACTGAAGCTTTCTTT.

The chain combines TRBV10-3 with TRBJ2-5, with D hard to call. The CDR3 consists of 13 residues. Germline CDR1 and CDR2: ENHRY and SYGVKD. V was pared by 4 bases and J by 1 base, with 7 bases between. CDR3 in DNA: TGTGCCATCAGTGTGAACAGCCAAGAGACCCAGTACTTC. Translated: CAISVNSQETQYF.

The chain uses TRBV5-1 and TRBJ1-4; TRBD1 is a possible D gene (6 bases). Trimming removed 4 bases at V and 0 bases at J, with 16 bases between. Germline V gene data show CDR1 as SGHRS and CDR2 as YFSETQ. This CDR3 spans 17 amino acids. Here the CDR3 DNA reads TGCGCCAGCAGCCGAGACAGGTGGGATGCAACTAATGAAAAACTGTTTTTT. Its protein product is CASSRDRWDATNEKLFF.

The chain carries TRBV29-1 and TRBJ2-1, with D tentatively TRBD1 (6 bases). Trimming stripped 4 bases from V and 15 bases from J, with 16 bases between. Germline V gene lookup returns CDR1 SQVTM and CDR2 ANQGSEA. The CDR3 consists of 11 residues. CDR3 sequence (DNA): TGCAGCGTTGGGGGGCAAGGATTACCGTTCTTC. Translation: CSVGGQGLPFF.

This chain connects TRBV27 to TRBJ1-5, with 8 positions matching TRBD1. Germline-derived CDR1 and CDR2 are MNHEY and SMNVEV (reference sequence). With 5 bases clipped from V and 7 bases from J, the junction kept 10 bases outside the gene matches. This CDR3 has 15 amino acids. The CDR3 protein is CASSTFQGARQPQHF. The CDR3 DNA reads as TGTGCCAGCAGTACCTTTCAGGGGGCGCGGCAGCCCCAGCATTTT.

V gene TRBV5-1 combines with J gene TRBJ2-1; 7 nucleotides match TRBD1. The junction had 9 bases not matched to a gene; V was cut back by 5 bases and J by 4 bases. CDR1 SGHRS and CDR2 YFSETQ come from the germline V gene. The CDR3 is made up of 15 amino acids. The CDR3 DNA sequence: TGCGCCAGCAGGGTGAACAGGGGATCTTACAATGAGCAGTTCTTC. Protein: CASRVNRGSYNEQFF. Together with reference TRBV5-1 and TRBJ2-1, the CDR3 gives the full variable domain: KAGVTQTPRYLIKTRGQQVTLSCSPISGHRSVSWYQQTPGQGLQFLFEYFSETQRNKGNFPGRFSGRQFSNSRSEMNVSTLELGDSALYLCASRVNRGSYNEQFFGPGTRLTVL.

The gene calls are TRBV6-5 and TRBJ1-1; no reliable D call. Per the germline V gene, CDR1 is MNHEY and CDR2 is SVGAGI. V shed 5 bases and J shed 7 bases, with 17 bases lying between them. This CDR3 has 14 amino acids. CDR3 sequence reads: CASSPTSGQCEAFF. DNA of the CDR3: TGTGCCAGCAGTCCAACCTCTGGGCAGTGTGAAGCTTTCTTT.